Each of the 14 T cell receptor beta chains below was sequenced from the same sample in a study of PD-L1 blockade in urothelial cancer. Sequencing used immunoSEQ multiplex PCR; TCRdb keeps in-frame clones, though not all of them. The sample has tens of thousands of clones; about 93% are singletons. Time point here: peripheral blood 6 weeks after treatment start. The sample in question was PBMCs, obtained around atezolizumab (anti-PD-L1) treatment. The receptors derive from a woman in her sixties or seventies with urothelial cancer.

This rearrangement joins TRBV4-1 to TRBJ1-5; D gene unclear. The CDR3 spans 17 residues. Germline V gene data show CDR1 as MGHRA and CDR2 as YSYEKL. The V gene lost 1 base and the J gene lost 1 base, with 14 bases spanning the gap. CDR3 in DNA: TGCGCCAGCAGCCAAGGTGGAGGTACAGTAAGCAATCAGCCCCAGCATTTT. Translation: CASSQGGGTVSNQPQHF.

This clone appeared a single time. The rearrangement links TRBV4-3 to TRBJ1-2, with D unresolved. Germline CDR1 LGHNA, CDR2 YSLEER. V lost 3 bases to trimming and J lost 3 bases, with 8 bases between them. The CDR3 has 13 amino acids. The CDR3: CASSQGVDYGYTF. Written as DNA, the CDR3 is TGCGCCAGCAGCCAGGGCGTCGACTATGGCTACACCTTC.

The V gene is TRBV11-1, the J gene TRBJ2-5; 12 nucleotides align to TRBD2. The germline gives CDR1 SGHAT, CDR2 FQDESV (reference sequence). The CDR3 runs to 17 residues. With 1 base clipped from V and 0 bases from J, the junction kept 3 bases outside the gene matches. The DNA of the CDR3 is TGTGCCAGCAGCTTAGGACTAGCGGGGGAGTACCAAGAGACCCAGTACTTC. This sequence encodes CASSLGLAGEYQETQYF. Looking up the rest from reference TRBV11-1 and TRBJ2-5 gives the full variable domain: EAEVAQSPRYKITEKSQAVAFWCDPISGHATLYWYRQILGQGPELLVQFQDESVVDDSQLPKDRFSAERLKGVDSTLKIQPAELGDSAMYLCASSLGLAGEYQETQYFGPGTRLLVL.

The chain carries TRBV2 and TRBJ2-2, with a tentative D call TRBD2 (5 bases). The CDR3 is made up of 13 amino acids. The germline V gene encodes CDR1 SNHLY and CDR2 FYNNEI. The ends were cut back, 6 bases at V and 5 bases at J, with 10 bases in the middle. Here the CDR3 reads CASSQIATGELFF. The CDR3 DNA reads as TGTGCCAGCAGCCAAATAGCGACCGGGGAGCTGTTTTTT.

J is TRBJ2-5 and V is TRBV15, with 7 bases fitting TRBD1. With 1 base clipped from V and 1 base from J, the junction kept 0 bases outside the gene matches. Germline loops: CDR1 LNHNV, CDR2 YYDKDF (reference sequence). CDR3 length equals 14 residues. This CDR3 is CATSRGQGQETQYF. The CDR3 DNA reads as TGTGCCACCAGCAGAGGACAGGGCCAAGAGACCCAGTACTTC.

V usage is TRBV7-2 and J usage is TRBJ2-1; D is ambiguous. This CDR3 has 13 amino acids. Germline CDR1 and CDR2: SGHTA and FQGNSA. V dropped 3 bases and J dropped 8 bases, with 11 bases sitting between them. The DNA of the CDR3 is TGTGCCAGCAGCTTTCTTGGAGTGGATGAGCAGTTCTTC. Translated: CASSFLGVDEQFF.

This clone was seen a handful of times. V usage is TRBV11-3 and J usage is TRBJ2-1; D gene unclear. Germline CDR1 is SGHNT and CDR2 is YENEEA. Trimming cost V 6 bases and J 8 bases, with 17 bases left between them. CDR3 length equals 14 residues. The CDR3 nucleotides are TGTGCCAGCAGTCTTAGTCCTGTAGTCCATGAGCAGTTCTTC. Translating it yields CASSLSPVVHEQFF.

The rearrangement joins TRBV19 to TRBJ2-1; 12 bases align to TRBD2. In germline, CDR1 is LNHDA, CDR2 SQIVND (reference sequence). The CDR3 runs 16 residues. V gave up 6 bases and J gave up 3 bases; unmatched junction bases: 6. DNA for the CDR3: TGTGCCAGTAGCCCCCCGGGACTAGCGGGCTACAATGAGCAGTTCTTC. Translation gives CASSPPGLAGYNEQFF. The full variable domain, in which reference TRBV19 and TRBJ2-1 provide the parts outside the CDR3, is DGGITQSPKYLFRKEGQNVTLSCEQNLNHDAMYWYRQDPGQGLRLIYYSQIVNDFQKGDIAEGYSVSREKKESFPLTVTSAQKNPTAFYLCASSPPGLAGYNEQFFGPGTRLTVL.

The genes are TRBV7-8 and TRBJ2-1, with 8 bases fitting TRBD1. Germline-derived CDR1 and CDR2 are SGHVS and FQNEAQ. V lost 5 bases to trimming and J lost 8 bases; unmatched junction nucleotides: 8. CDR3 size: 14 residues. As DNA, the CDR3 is TGTGCCAGCAGCCCTTGGACAGGGAGTCATGAGCAGTTCTTC. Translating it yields CASSPWTGSHEQFF.

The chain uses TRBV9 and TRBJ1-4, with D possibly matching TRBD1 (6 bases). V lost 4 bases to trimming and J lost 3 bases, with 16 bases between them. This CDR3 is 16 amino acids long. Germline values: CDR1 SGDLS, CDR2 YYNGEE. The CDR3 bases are TGTGCCAGCAGCACCCCAAGGGGGGGGGCTAATGAAAAACTGTTTTTT. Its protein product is CASSTPRGGANEKLFF.

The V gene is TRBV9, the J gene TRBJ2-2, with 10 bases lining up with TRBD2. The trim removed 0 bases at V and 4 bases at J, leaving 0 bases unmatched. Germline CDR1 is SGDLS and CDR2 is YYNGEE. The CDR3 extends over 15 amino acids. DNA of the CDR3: TGTGCCAGCAGCGTAGAGCGGGAGGGCACCGGGGAGCTGTTTTTT. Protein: CASSVEREGTGELFF.

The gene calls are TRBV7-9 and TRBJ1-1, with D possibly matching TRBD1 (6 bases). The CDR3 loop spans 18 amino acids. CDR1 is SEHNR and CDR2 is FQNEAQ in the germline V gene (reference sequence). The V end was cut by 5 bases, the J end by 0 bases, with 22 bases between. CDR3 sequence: CASSRVGTPGGMNTEAFF. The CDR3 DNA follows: TGTGCCAGCAGCCGAGTAGGGACCCCTGGGGGCATGAACACTGAAGCTTTCTTT. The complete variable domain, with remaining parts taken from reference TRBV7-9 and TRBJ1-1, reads DTGVSQNPRHKITKRGQNVTFRCDPISEHNRLYWYRQTLGQGPEFLTYFQNEAQLEKSRLLSDRFSAERPKGSFSTLEIQRTEQGDSAMYLCASSRVGTPGGMNTEAFFGQGTRLTVV.

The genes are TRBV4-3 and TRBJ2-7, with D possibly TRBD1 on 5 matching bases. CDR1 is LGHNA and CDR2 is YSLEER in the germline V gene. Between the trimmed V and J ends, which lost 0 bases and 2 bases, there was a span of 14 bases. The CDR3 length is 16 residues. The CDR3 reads CASSQDGRALPYEQYF. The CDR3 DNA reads TGCGCCAGCAGCCAAGATGGCAGGGCTCTTCCCTACGAGCAGTACTTC.

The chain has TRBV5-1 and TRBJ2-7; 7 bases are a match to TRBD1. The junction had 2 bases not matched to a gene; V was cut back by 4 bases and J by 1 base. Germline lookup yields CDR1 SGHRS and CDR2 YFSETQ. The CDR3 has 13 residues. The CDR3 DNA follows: TGCGCCAGCAGCCGGGACAGATCCTACGAGCAGTACTTC. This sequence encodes CASSRDRSYEQYF.